The TCR beta chain described here comes from a study of cytomegalovirus exposure and HLA in healthy donors (dated by TCRdb to 2016 to 2017). Background for the entire study: The 500 to 700 repertoires of the first cohort and the 120 or so validation repertoires were produced on the same platform, according to a later analysis. The study aimed to test whether signatures of past pathogen exposure could be identified by cataloging public T cell receptors. Besides the first cohort of around 670 subjects, a separate validation cohort made up of over 95 different subjects was used. The study combined high-throughput TCR immunosequencing, statistical association of individual TCRs with disease status, and machine learning to predict cytomegalovirus infection status.

As regards this clone: Its antigen has not been determined. Base qualities were left out, and no much larger clone turns up one base away.

V lost 9 bases and J lost 2 bases, and the count of bases not matched to a germline gene is 3. Based on the germline V gene, the CDR1 and CDR2 sequences are SNHLY and FYNNEI. CDR3 length: 14 amino acids, cysteine to phenylalanine. Only the CDR3 region is kept as DNA, spanning 42 bases read in frame from base 1. What the research found in general, with its limitations: In a later analysis, TCRs clustered in the first cohort were found to also tend to co-occur in the roughly 110 validation repertoires, with 94% of cluster scores above 0. A later analysis had no HLA typing for the validation cohort, so co-occurrence there was scored across all 120 or so repertoires. In both the original and validation cohorts, the classifier was reported to diagnose cytomegalovirus status with high specificity and sensitivity. Three of the identified cytomegalovirus-associated TCR beta chains were confirmed in vitro to be specific for cytomegalovirus antigens. It was suggested by the authors that the approach could potentially be generalized to other disease states and immunological phenotypes. Across donors, most TCR sequences were observed very rarely, whereas some public TCRs were present in many individuals. The study listed 150 to 200 TCR beta chains as associated with cytomegalovirus.

The donors belonged to the validation cohort of 90 to 150 subjects, which was separate from the approximately 700-subject first cohort. Libraries were made using the immunoSEQ multiplex PCR assay. The authors processed their data as follows. To diagnose cytomegalovirus status from the catalog of TCR beta chain sequences, a statistical classification framework was built. The source is immuneACCESS, and TCRdb retained only in-frame sequences with V and J called. Part of the clones is not carried over; for the studies checked, unresolved V genes explain less than half of this, and the remainder is unexplained. V and J calls and clone size are as listed in that table; D and trimming were resolved from the DNA. A total of about 180,000 clones appear in this sample, 85% of them only once. The ten top clones hold about a sixth of the sample.

The chain was built from TRBV2 and TRBJ2-1, with 11 middle bases fitting TRBD2. The sequence came from a man younger than 30 in good health and CMV-seropositive. Sequencing was done on a sample of PBMCs. The sequenced DNA: TGTGCCAGTTCGGGACTAGCGGCCTACAATGAGCAGTTCTTC. Its protein product is CASSGLAAYNEQFF.